This T cell receptor beta chain is drawn from a study of shared clonotypes between healthy human individuals. Per the germline V gene, CDR1 is KGHSH and CDR2 is LQKENI. The CDR3 length is 15 residues. The method was immunoSEQ multiplex PCR; TCRdb's version includes in-frame clones alone and lacks a portion of them. The table shows around 200,000 clones, with around 93% occurring only once. This rearrangement joins TRBV18 to TRBJ2-5; TRBD1 might be the D (6 bases). The end of the DNA aligns better with TRBJ2-7, so the J call may be wrong. Material for sequencing was naive CD4+ T cells sorted from blood. The subset denotes: CD45RA+ positively selected. The sequence was obtained from a woman in her twenties or thirties in good health. The CDR3 here is CASSPPFRGRNEQYF. CDR3 in DNA: TGTGCCAGCTCACCACCGTTCAGGGGAAGGAACGAGCAGTACTTC.